A single sample is the source of the 5 T cell receptor beta chains below, sequenced in a study of T cells after yellow fever vaccination. TCRdb processed the 5' RACE reads anew with MiXCR; each CDR3 protein has one entry. The data hold a few hundred thousand distinct CDR3 sequences, with about 7.1% observed a single time. Source: CD4+ T cells sorted from PBMCs, taken 15 days after the yellow fever booster vaccination. The source is a man aged 30-40 years who received the YFV17D yellow fever vaccine.

Regarding this clonotype: Germline and junction disagree at one end, which may indicate a read error. This chain connects TRBV5-1 to TRBJ2-5, with D hard to call. Germline V gene data show CDR1 as SGHRS and CDR2 as YFSETQ. This CDR3 region has 12 residues. The CDR3 DNA sequence: TGCGCCAGCAGCTCGAGTCAAGAGACCAAGTACTTC. This gives the protein CASSSSQETKYF.

This clonotype was detected ten times or more. DNA of the CDR3: TGTGCCAGCAGCCAAGCCCCGGGACTCAGCACAGATACGCAGTATTTT. Translation gives CASSQAPGLSTDTQYF. V and J are TRBV6-2 or TRBV6-3 and TRBJ2-3, with D possibly being TRBD2 (6 bases). V was shortened by 6 bases and J by 0 bases, with 16 bases between the two germline ends. CDR3 length equals 16 residues. Looked up from germline, CDR1 is MNHEY and CDR2 is SVGEGT.

The J gene is TRBJ2-3, the V gene TRBV3-1; no definite D call. CDR3 length: 14 amino acids. The ends were cut back, 3 bases at V and 6 bases at J, with 13 bases in the middle. Per the germline V gene, CDR1 is LGHDT and CDR2 is YNNKEL (reference sequence). The CDR3 loop reads CASSQNRVGDTQYF. The CDR3 nucleotides are TGTGCCAGCAGCCAGAATAGGGTGGGGGATACGCAGTATTTT.

This clonotype was counted a few times. The V and J genes are TRBV6-1 and TRBJ1-2; weak D call: TRBD1 (5 bases). Trimming removed 6 bases at V and 0 bases at J, with 11 bases between. Germline V gives CDR1 MNHNS, CDR2 SASEGT. This CDR3 has 14 residues. CDR3 coding DNA: TGTGCCAGCAGCCAAGGGGCCGCTAACTATGGCTACACCTTC. It codes for CASSQGAANYGYTF.

The gene calls are TRBV5-1 and TRBJ1-6; no clear D. V was cut by 1 base and J by 3 bases, with 11 bases left in between. Germline assignment: CDR1 SGHRS and CDR2 YFSETQ. This CDR3 contains 16 residues. The CDR3, as DNA: TGCGCCAGCAGCTTGACGGAAATAGGCTATAATTCACCCCTCCACTTT. Amino acids: CASSLTEIGYNSPLHF.